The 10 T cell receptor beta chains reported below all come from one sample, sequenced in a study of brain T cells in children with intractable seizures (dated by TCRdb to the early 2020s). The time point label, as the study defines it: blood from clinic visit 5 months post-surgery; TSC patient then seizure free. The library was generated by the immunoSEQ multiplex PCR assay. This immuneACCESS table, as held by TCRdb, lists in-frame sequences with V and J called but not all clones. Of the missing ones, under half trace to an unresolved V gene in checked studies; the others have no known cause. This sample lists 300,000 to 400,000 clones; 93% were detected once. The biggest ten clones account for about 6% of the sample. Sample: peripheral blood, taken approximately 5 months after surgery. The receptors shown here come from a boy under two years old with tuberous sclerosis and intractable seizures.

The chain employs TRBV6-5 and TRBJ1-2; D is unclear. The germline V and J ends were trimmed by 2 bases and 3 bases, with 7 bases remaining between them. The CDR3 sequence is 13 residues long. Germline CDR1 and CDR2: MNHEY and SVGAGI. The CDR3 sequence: CASSYVPDYGYTF. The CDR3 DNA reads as TGTGCCAGCAGTTACGTCCCCGACTATGGCTACACCTTC.

CDR3 sequence reads: CASGSTTGSNQPQHF. In DNA form, the CDR3 reads TGTGCTAGTGGTTCTACGACAGGGAGCAATCAGCCCCAGCATTTT. J is TRBJ1-5 and V is TRBV12-5; 7 nucleotides agree with TRBD1. Germline CDR1 reads LGHNT; CDR2 reads FRNRAP. Trimming cost V 4 bases and J 1 base; bases outside gene matches: 4. The CDR3 sequence is 15 residues long.

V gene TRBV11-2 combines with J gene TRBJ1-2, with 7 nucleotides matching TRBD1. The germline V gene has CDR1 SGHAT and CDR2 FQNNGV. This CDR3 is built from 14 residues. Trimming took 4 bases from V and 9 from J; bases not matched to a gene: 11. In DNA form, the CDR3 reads TGTGCCAGCAGCTCACACCGACAGGGCAGACGCTACACCTTC. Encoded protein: CASSSHRQGRRYTF.

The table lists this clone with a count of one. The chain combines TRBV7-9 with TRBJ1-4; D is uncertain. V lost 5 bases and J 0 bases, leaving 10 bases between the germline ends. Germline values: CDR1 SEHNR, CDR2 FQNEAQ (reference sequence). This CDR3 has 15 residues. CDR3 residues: CASSRAGTTNEKLFF. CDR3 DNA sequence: TGTGCCAGCAGCCGCGCCGGGACAACTAATGAAAAACTGTTTTTT.

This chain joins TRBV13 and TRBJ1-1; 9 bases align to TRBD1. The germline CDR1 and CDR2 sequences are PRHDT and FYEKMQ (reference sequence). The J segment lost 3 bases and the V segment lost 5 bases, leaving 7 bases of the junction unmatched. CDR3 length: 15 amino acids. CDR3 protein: CASSRGTGIDTEAFF. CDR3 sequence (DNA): TGTGCCAGCAGCCGTGGGACAGGGATCGACACTGAAGCTTTCTTT.

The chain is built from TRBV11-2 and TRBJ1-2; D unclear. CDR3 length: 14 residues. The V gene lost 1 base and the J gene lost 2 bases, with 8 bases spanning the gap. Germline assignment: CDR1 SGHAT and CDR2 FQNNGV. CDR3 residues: CASSLVLSNYGYTF. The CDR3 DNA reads TGTGCCAGCAGCTTAGTTCTGTCAAACTATGGCTACACCTTC.

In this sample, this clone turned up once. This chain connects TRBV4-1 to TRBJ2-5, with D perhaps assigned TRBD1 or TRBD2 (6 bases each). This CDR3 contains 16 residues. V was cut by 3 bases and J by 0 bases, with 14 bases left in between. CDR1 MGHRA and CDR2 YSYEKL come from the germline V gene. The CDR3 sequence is CASSHLGGGYQETQYF. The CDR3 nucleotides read TGCGCCAGCAGCCACCTAGGGGGAGGCTACCAAGAGACCCAGTACTTC.

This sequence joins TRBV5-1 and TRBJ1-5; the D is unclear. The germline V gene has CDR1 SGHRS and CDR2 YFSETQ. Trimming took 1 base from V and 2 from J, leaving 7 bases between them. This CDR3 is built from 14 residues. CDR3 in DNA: TGCGCCAGCAGCTTGTTCCCGGGCAATCAGCCCCAGCATTTT. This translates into CASSLFPGNQPQHF. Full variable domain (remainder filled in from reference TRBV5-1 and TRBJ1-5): KAGVTQTPRYLIKTRGQQVTLSCSPISGHRSVSWYQQTPGQGLQFLFEYFSETQRNKGNFPGRFSGRQFSNSRSEMNVSTLELGDSALYLCASSLFPGNQPQHFGDGTRLSIL.

The CDR3 loop reads CASSQDTFGEQFF. In DNA, the CDR3 is TGTGCCAGCAGCCAAGATACCTTCGGGGAGCAGTTCTTC. J is TRBJ2-1 and V is TRBV3-1 (or the pseudogene TRBV3-2); D ambiguous. The CDR3 is 13 amino acids. V was cut by 0 bases and J by 10 bases, with 10 bases left in between. CDR1 is LGHDT and CDR2 is YNNKEL in the germline V gene (reference sequence).

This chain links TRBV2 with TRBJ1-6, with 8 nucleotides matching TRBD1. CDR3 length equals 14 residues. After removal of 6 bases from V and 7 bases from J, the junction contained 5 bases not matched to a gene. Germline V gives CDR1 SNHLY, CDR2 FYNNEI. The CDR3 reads CASSRDRQNSPLHF. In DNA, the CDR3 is TGTGCCAGCAGCCGGGACAGGCAAAATTCACCCCTCCACTTT.